Below are 32 T cell receptor beta chains sequenced from a single sample in a study of T-cell reconstitution after alpha-beta-depleted transplantation in children. It was with unique molecular identifiers that the TCRbeta library was prepared. TCRdb analysed the PCR reads with MiXCR anew, one entry per CDR3 protein. Here the sample spans almost 500,000 distinct CDR3 sequences, roughly an eighth being singletons. The sample in question was PBMCs from the stem cell graft donor, obtained from the stem cell graft. The receptors originated from a human donor who donated a stem cell graft to a child with combined immunodeficiency.

The J gene is TRBJ2-7, the V gene TRBV27, with D perhaps TRBD1 or TRBD2 (5 bases each). V shed 3 bases and J shed 3 bases, with 15 bases lying between them. This CDR3 has 15 residues. Germline-derived CDR1 and CDR2 are MNHEY and SMNVEV (reference sequence). CDR3 nucleotide sequence: TGTGCCAGCAGTTTTAGCACAGGAGGTGGCTACGAGCAGTACTTC. Its protein is CASSFSTGGGYEQYF.

This clonotype was seen repeatedly, ten times or more. J is TRBJ1-6 and V is TRBV12-3 or TRBV12-4; no clear D. Trimming removed 1 base at V and 7 bases at J, with 5 bases between. This CDR3 contains 13 residues. Here the CDR3 reads CASSLGANSPLHF. Written as DNA, the CDR3 is TGTGCCAGCAGTTTAGGAGCCAATTCACCCCTCCACTTT.

V gene TRBV20-1 combines with J gene TRBJ2-5, with 7 bases lining up with TRBD2. Germline V gene sequence: CDR1 DFQATT, CDR2 SNEGSKA (reference sequence). This CDR3 is built from 16 residues. V shed 4 bases and J 1 base; nucleotides not matched to a gene: 12. Here the CDR3 reads CSATHPLGGSQETQYF. The CDR3, as DNA: TGCAGTGCTACCCACCCTCTGGGGGGGAGCCAAGAGACCCAGTACTTC.

The rearrangement uses TRBV4-1 and TRBJ2-1, with TRBD1 matching 8 bases. The CDR3 contains 16 residues. CDR1 and CDR2 from the germline V gene are MGHRA and YSYEKL. The J segment lost 7 bases and the V segment lost 1 base, leaving 9 bases of the junction unmatched. The CDR3 DNA sequence: TGCGCCAGCAGCCAAGTCTCACAGGGGGTCAGGAATGAGCAGTTCTTC. Amino acids: CASSQVSQGVRNEQFF.

This chain connects TRBV20-1 to TRBJ2-7; 12 bases map to TRBD2. Germline loops: CDR1 DFQATT, CDR2 SNEGSKA (reference sequence). Trimming removed 3 bases from V and 5 bases from J; junction bases left unmatched: 8. The CDR3 is 15 amino acids. The CDR3 is CSASGLAGIGDEQYF. The CDR3 DNA is TGCAGTGCTAGCGGACTAGCGGGGATCGGAGACGAGCAGTACTTC.

The chain carries TRBV12-3 or TRBV12-4 and TRBJ1-3; D remains unclear. V was cut by 6 bases and J by 0 bases, with 12 bases left in between. This CDR3 comprises 15 residues. The CDR3, as DNA: TGTGCCAGCAGCGCCGACGTCCGCTCTGGAAACACCATATATTTT. As protein: CASSADVRSGNTIYF.

This clonotype was observed a handful of times. J is TRBJ1-3 and V is TRBV11-1; D gene uncertain. Trimming removed 3 bases from V and 3 bases from J, with 6 bases in between. CDR1 and CDR2 from the germline V gene are SGHAT and FQDESV (reference sequence). This CDR3 has 13 residues. DNA for the CDR3: TGTGCCAGCAGCTTCGCAGTTGGAAACACCATATATTTT. This translates into CASSFAVGNTIYF. The variable domain in full, completed from reference TRBV11-1 and TRBJ1-3, reads EAEVAQSPRYKITEKSQAVAFWCDPISGHATLYWYRQILGQGPELLVQFQDESVVDDSQLPKDRFSAERLKGVDSTLKIQPAELGDSAMYLCASSFAVGNTIYFGEGSWLTVV.

This clonotype was counted only a few times. V is TRBV28 and J is TRBJ2-7; D is unresolved. This CDR3 region has 18 residues. In germline, CDR1 is MDHEN, CDR2 SYDVKM. Trimming shortened V by 3 bases and J by 0 bases, and 21 bases separated the two germline ends. Here the CDR3 DNA reads TGTGCCAGCAGTTTCGAAACCACCCTAGGTAGGTTCTCCTACGAGCAGTACTTC. Its protein is CASSFETTLGRFSYEQYF.

A single count supports this clonotype. This chain joins TRBV20-1 and TRBJ2-7; 7 nucleotides match TRBD2. This CDR3 contains 14 residues. V lost 5 bases, J lost 2 bases, and 9 bases stayed unmatched. Germline CDR1 DFQATT, CDR2 SNEGSKA (reference sequence). CDR3 nucleotides: TGCAGTGCTGAAGGACTAGTTCGCCCCTACGAGCAGTACTTC. Amino acid sequence: CSAEGLVRPYEQYF.

In this sample, this clonotype turned up many times. This rearrangement joins TRBV29-1 to TRBJ2-1; either TRBD1 or TRBD2 may fit D (5 bases each). This CDR3 is built from 12 residues. V lost 6 bases and J lost 7, with 13 bases in between. Germline V gives CDR1 SQVTM, CDR2 ANQGSEA. The CDR3 DNA sequence: TGCAGCGTGAGGGACGGAAAGAATGAGCAGTTCTTC. This gives the protein CSVRDGKNEQFF.

This clonotype has more than one count but fewer than ten. This chain links TRBV7-9 with TRBJ2-2; D not resolved. The CDR3 has 14 amino acids. The germline CDR1 and CDR2 sequences are SEHNR and FQNEAQ (reference sequence). With 5 bases removed from V and 1 base from J, the gap between germline ends came to 8 bases. CDR3 sequence: CASSPTENTGELFF. In DNA, the CDR3 is TGTGCCAGCAGCCCGACGGAGAACACCGGGGAGCTGTTTTTT.

This clonotype was observed a handful of times. V and J are TRBV20-1 and TRBJ2-5, with D perhaps TRBD1 (5 bases). Trimming stripped 6 bases from V and 0 bases from J, with 11 bases between. CDR3 length equals 13 residues. From germline, CDR1 is DFQATT and CDR2 SNEGSKA (reference sequence). The CDR3 reads CSASADNQETQYF. The CDR3 nucleotides read TGCAGTGCCTCTGCGGACAACCAAGAGACCCAGTACTTC.

This clonotype was seen a few times. The chain has TRBV7-2 and TRBJ2-7; 11 bases map to TRBD1. CDR3 length equals 16 residues. V lost 5 bases, J lost 3 bases, and 9 bases stayed unmatched. CDR1 and CDR2 from the germline V gene are SGHTA and FQGNSA. The CDR3 protein is CASSVSPGTGGYEQYF. DNA of the CDR3: TGTGCCAGCAGCGTTAGTCCTGGGACAGGGGGCTACGAGCAGTACTTC.

This clonotype showed up just a few times. The chain joins TRBV29-1 to TRBJ2-1, with TRBD2 matching 7 bases. The CDR3 length is 14 residues. The germline CDR1 and CDR2 sequences are SQVTM and ANQGSEA. Losses at the gene ends were 2 bases for V and 2 bases for J; bases not matched to a gene: 3. The CDR3 sequence is CSVEPSGPYNEQFF. In DNA form, the CDR3 reads TGCAGCGTTGAACCTAGCGGCCCCTACAATGAGCAGTTCTTC.

This clonotype was observed at least ten times. This sequence joins TRBV5-1 and TRBJ2-7; D is unclear. This CDR3 contains 12 residues. Per the germline V gene, CDR1 is SGHRS and CDR2 is YFSETQ. Trimming left V 0 bases short and J 3 bases short, with 4 bases between. This chain's CDR3 is CASSLEGYEQYF. CDR3 coding DNA: TGCGCCAGCAGCTTGGAGGGCTACGAGCAGTACTTC.

This clonotype was counted once. V usage is TRBV24-1 and J usage is TRBJ2-4, with 7 bases matching TRBD2. The CDR3 has 14 residues. Germline V lookup: CDR1 KGHDR, CDR2 SFDVKD. V shed 3 bases, J shed 6 bases, and the junction held 4 bases outside the gene matches. DNA of the CDR3: TGTGCCACCAGTGATCGGGAGGACGGAAACATTCAGTACTTC. Translating gives CATSDREDGNIQYF.

This chain uses TRBV11-3 with TRBJ2-1; TRBD2 matches 8 bases. CDR1 SGHNT and CDR2 YENEEA come from the germline V gene. This CDR3 region has 16 residues. V lost 6 bases to trimming and J lost 7 bases; unmatched junction nucleotides: 14. The CDR3 here is CASSQTSGRVGNEQFF. The CDR3 region has the DNA TGTGCCAGCAGTCAAACTAGCGGCAGAGTCGGGAATGAGCAGTTCTTC.

There are many counts of this clonotype. The chain uses TRBV27 and TRBJ1-1; no firm D call. The CDR3 is 13 amino acids. Germline lookup yields CDR1 MNHEY and CDR2 SMNVEV (reference sequence). The germline V and J ends were trimmed by 1 base and 1 base, with 4 bases remaining between them. The CDR3 loop is CASSLFANTEAFF. CDR3 coding DNA: TGTGCCAGCAGTTTATTCGCGAACACTGAAGCTTTCTTT.

This clonotype was detected a few times. The chain couples TRBV4-2 to TRBJ1-6, with D possibly matching TRBD1 (5 bases). CDR1 and CDR2 (germline): LGHNA, YNFKEQ. The CDR3 is made up of 17 amino acids. Trimming took off 1 base at V and 8 bases at J, with 18 bases between the two ends. The CDR3 bases are TGTGCCAGCAGCCAAGGGGGGGGTGGAGGGCCGGATTCACCCCTCCACTTT. It codes for CASSQGGGGGPDSPLHF.

This rearrangement joins TRBV7-9 to TRBJ2-7; 8 bases are shared with TRBD1. The CDR3 covers 14 residues. Germline loops: CDR1 SEHNR, CDR2 FQNEAQ (reference sequence). The V gene end was trimmed by 5 bases and the J gene end by 6 bases; junction bases not matched to a gene: 9. CDR3 coding DNA: TGTGCCAGCAGCCTGACAGGGGAAGGACGCGAGCAGTACTTC. Amino acid sequence: CASSLTGEGREQYF.

The V call is TRBV7-7, the J call TRBJ1-3, with D possibly matching TRBD1 (5 bases). The ends were cut back, 1 base at V and 7 bases at J, with 14 bases in the middle. Germline assignment: CDR1 SSHAT and CDR2 FNYEAQ (reference sequence). The CDR3 runs to 15 residues. Written as DNA, the CDR3 is TGTGCCAGCAGCTTAGGAGCGACAGTTGGTAACACCATATATTTT. Encoded protein: CASSLGATVGNTIYF.

This clonotype has more than one count but fewer than ten. The J gene is TRBJ1-5, the V gene TRBV12-3 or TRBV12-4; tentative D call: TRBD1 (6 bases). The CDR3 is 15 amino acids. Trimming shortened V by 6 bases and J by 5 bases, and 17 bases separated the two germline ends. CDR3 in amino acids: CASSLGRTDYQPQHF. The CDR3, as DNA: TGTGCCAGCAGCTTGGGTAGGACAGATTATCAGCCCCAGCATTTT.

This clonotype was counted only a few times. The chain joins TRBV5-4 to TRBJ2-3; 9 bases line up with TRBD1. J gave up 3 bases and V 2 bases, and 7 bases lay outside the gene matches. Germline values: CDR1 SGHNT, CDR2 YYREEE (reference sequence). This CDR3 comprises 16 residues. The CDR3 is CASSLPGTGRTDTQYF. The CDR3 nucleotides read TGTGCCAGCAGCTTACCCGGGACAGGGAGGACAGATACGCAGTATTTT.

In this sample, this clonotype turned up many times. This chain joins TRBV24-1 and TRBJ2-5; D is possibly TRBD1 (5 bases). CDR3 length equals 15 residues. Germline V gene lookup returns CDR1 KGHDR and CDR2 SFDVKD. Trimming left V 1 base short and J 2 bases short, with 10 bases between. The CDR3: CATSDFRQPQETQYF. The CDR3, as DNA: TGTGCCACCAGTGATTTCCGACAGCCTCAAGAGACCCAGTACTTC.

V and J are TRBV12-3 or TRBV12-4 and TRBJ2-3, with 10 bases aligning to TRBD1. The CDR3 runs 14 residues. V shed 6 bases, J shed 6 bases, and the junction held 6 bases outside the gene matches. The CDR3 spells CASSPGTGEDTQYF. The CDR3 nucleotides are TGTGCCAGCAGCCCTGGGACAGGGGAGGATACGCAGTATTTT.

The CDR3 here is CASSSFLRYGYTF. The CDR3 DNA reads as TGTGCCAGCAGCTCCTTTCTAAGATATGGCTACACCTTC. This chain uses TRBV7-2 with TRBJ1-2; D ambiguous. This CDR3 is built from 13 residues. The germline V gene has CDR1 SGHTA and CDR2 FQGNSA. Between the trimmed V and J ends, which lost 4 bases and 5 bases, there was a span of 11 bases.

The V gene is TRBV5-4, the J gene TRBJ2-7; D perhaps matches TRBD1 (5 bases). The CDR3 is 13 residues long. Trimming cost V 2 bases and J 5 bases, with 11 bases left between them. Germline V gene sequence: CDR1 SGHNT, CDR2 YYREEE (reference sequence). The CDR3 region has the DNA TGTGCCAGCAGCTTCAAGGGGTCGGACGAGCAGTACTTC. This translates into CASSFKGSDEQYF.

The chain is built from TRBV6-2 or TRBV6-3 and TRBJ2-3; 7 nucleotides agree with TRBD2. V lost 6 bases, J lost 0 bases, and 6 bases stayed unmatched. Germline V gene data show CDR1 as MNHEY and CDR2 as SVGEGT. The CDR3 consists of 15 residues. CDR3 sequence reads: CASRRLAASTDTQYF. Here the CDR3 DNA reads TGTGCCAGCAGAAGACTAGCCGCAAGCACAGATACGCAGTATTTT.

This clonotype was recorded many times. The V gene is TRBV12-3 or TRBV12-4, the J gene TRBJ2-7; 7 bases line up with TRBD2. There are 15 residues in the CDR3. Trimming at V came to 5 bases and at J to 2 bases, leaving 9 bases not matched to a gene. The CDR3 nucleotides read TGTGCCAGCAGTCGATCAGCGGGACGGGCCTACGAGCAGTACTTC. Amino acids: CASSRSAGRAYEQYF.

This clonotype showed up just a few times. CDR3 in DNA: TGTGCCAGCAGCTTAATCCGACGAGGGGGCTCTGGGGCCAACGTCCTGACTTTC. Amino acids: CASSLIRRGGSGANVLTF. V usage is TRBV11-2 and J usage is TRBJ2-6; tentatively, D is TRBD1 (6 bases). Trimming removed 2 bases at V and 0 bases at J, with 14 bases between. This CDR3 has 18 residues. In germline, CDR1 is SGHAT, CDR2 FQNNGV.

This clonotype was seen ten or more times. The CDR3 loop reads CASSVSAGTSYNEQFF. The CDR3 bases are TGTGCCAGCAGCGTGAGTGCCGGGACAAGCTACAATGAGCAGTTCTTC. This chain uses TRBV9 with TRBJ2-1, with D tentatively TRBD1 (6 bases). Germline CDR1 and CDR2: SGDLS and YYNGEE. This CDR3 spans 16 amino acids. Trimming took 2 bases from V and 3 from J, leaving 15 bases between them.

V usage is TRBV19 and J usage is TRBJ2-3, with D hard to call. The CDR3 has 15 residues. Per the germline V gene, CDR1 is LNHDA and CDR2 is SQIVND (reference sequence). Trimming cost V 2 bases and J 2 bases, with 11 bases left between them. The CDR3 region is CASSIWNRLTDTQYF. The CDR3 DNA is TGTGCCAGTAGTATATGGAACAGACTCACAGATACGCAGTATTTT.